The T cell receptor (beta chain) described here comes from a study of T cell responses to AZD1222 COVID-19 vaccine. Whole-study context: Combined were second doses at about 4 or about 12 weeks. General study results and limits: Epitopes outside B.1.351 and B.1.1.7 mutated regions reportedly drew nearly half of spike TCRs. The donor cohort was predominantly white British with a female majority, and clonal diversity may have been underestimated. There were repertoire samples only from the period after the peak T cell response.

The protocol was immunoSEQ multiplex PCR, while the TCRdb copy is restricted to in-frame clones and leaves out a portion. The table records around 160,000 clones, roughly 90% of them present only once. Worth noting for this clone: Its antigen is still unknown.

CDR3 length: 14 residues. V was pared by 5 bases and J by 6 bases, with 16 bases between. The germline V gene encodes CDR1 LGHDT and CDR2 YNNKEL (reference sequence). This chain joins TRBV3-1 (or the pseudogene TRBV3-2) and TRBJ1-2; weak D call: TRBD1 (6 bases). This receptor was obtained from an adult in good health. Source: peripheral blood, taken on day 0 of AZD1222 vaccination. Here the CDR3 reads CASSSRGDSNGYTF. Here the CDR3 DNA reads TGTGCCAGCAGCAGCAGGGGCGACTCCAATGGCTACACCTTC.